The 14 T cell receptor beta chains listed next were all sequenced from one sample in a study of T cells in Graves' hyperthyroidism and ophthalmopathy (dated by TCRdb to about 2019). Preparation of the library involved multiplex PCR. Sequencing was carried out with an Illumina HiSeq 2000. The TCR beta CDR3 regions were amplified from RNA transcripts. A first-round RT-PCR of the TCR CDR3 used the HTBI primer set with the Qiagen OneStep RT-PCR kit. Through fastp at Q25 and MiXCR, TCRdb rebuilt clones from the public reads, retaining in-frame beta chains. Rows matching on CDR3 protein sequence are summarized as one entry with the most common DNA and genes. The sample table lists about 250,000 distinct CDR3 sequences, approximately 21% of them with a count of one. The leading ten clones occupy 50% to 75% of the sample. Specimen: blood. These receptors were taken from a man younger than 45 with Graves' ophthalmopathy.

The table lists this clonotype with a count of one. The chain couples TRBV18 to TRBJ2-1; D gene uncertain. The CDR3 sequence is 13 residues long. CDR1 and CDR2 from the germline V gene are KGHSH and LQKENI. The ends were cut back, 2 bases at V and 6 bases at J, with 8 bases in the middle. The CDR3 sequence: CASSPGFVNEQFF. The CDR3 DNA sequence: TGTGCCAGCTCACCAGGGTTTGTCAATGAGCAGTTCTTC.

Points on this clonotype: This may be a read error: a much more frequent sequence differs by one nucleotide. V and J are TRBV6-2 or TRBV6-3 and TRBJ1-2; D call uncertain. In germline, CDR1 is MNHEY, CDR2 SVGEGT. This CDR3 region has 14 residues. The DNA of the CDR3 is TGTGGCAGCAGTTACCAAGGGAAGGGCTATGGCTACACCTTC. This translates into CGSSYQGKGYGYTF.

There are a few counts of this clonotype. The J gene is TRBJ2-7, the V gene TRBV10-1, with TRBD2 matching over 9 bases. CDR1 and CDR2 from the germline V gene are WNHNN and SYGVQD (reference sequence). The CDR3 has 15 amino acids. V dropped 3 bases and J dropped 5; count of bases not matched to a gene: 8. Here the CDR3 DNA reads TGCGCCAGCAGTGATGGTAGCGGGAGTGTAAACGAGCAGTACTTC. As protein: CASSDGSGSVNEQYF.

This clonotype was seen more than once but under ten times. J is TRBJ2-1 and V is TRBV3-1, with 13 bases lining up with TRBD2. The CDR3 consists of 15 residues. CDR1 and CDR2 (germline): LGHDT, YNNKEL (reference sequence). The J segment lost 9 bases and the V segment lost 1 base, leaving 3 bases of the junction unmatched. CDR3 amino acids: CASSQGLAGGIEQFF. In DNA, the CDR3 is TGTGCCAGCAGCCAAGGACTAGCGGGAGGAATTGAGCAGTTCTTC.

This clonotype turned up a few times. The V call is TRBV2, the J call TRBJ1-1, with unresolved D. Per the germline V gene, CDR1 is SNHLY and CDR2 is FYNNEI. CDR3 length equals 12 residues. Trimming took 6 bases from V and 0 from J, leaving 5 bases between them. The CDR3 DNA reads TGTGCCAGCAGGCGCTTGAACACTGAAGCTTTCTTT. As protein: CASRRLNTEAFF.

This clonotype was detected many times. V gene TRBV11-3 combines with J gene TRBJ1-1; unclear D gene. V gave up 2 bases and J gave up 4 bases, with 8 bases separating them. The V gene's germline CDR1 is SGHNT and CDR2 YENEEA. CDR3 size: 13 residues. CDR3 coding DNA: TGTGCCAGCAGCTTAAGCGTTGTCACTGAAGCTTTCTTT. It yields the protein CASSLSVVTEAFF. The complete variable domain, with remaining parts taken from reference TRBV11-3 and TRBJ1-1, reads EAGVVQSPRYKIIEKKQPVAFWCNPISGHNTLYWYLQNLGQGPELLIRYENEEAVDDSQLPKDRFSAERLKGVDSTLKIQPAELGDSAVYLCASSLSVVTEAFFGQGTRLTVV.

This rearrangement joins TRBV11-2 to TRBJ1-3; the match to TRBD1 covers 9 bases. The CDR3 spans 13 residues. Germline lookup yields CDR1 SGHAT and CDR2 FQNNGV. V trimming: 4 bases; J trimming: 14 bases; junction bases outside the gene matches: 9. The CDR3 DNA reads TGTGCCAGCAGCTCCCGTCAACAGGGGGCGCTATATTTT. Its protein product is CASSSRQQGALYF. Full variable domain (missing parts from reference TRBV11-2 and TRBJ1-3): EAGVAQSPRYKIIEKRQSVAFWCNPISGHATLYWYQQILGQGPKLLIQFQNNGVVDDSQLPKDRFSAERLKGVDSTLKIQPAKLEDSAVYLCASSSRQQGALYFGEGSWLTVV.

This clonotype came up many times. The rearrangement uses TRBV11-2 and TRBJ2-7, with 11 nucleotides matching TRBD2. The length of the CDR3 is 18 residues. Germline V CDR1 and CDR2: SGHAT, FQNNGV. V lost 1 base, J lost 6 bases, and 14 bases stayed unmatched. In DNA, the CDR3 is TGTGCCAGCAGCTTAGTCGCCGCTACTAGCGGGAGTTTGGTCGAGCAGTACTTC. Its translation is CASSLVAATSGSLVEQYF.

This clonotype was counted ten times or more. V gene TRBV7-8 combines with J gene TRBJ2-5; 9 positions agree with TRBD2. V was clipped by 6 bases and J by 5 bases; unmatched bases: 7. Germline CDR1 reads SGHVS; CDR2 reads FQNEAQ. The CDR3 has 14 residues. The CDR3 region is CASRVAGGGETQYF. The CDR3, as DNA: TGTGCCAGCAGGGTGGCGGGAGGGGGTGAGACCCAGTACTTC.

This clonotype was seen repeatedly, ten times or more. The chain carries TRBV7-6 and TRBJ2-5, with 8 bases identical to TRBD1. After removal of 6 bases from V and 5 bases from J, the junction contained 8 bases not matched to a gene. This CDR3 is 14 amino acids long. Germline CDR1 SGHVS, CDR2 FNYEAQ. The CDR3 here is CASSSGQAGETQYF. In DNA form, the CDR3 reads TGTGCCAGCAGTTCGGGACAGGCAGGGGAGACCCAGTACTTC.

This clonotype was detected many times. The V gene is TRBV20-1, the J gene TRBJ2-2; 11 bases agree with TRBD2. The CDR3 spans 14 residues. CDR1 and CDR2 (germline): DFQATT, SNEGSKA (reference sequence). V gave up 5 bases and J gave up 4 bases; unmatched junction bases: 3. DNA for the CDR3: TGCAGTGCTCGTGGACTAGCGGGCACCGGGGAGCTGTTTTTT. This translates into CSARGLAGTGELFF.

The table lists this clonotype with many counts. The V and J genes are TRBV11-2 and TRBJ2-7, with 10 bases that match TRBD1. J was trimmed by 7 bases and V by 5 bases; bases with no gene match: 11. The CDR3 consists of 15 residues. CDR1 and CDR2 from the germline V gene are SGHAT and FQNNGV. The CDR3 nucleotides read TGTGCCAGCAGCCCGTGGGCGGGACAGGGGATTGAGCAGTACTTC. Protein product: CASSPWAGQGIEQYF.

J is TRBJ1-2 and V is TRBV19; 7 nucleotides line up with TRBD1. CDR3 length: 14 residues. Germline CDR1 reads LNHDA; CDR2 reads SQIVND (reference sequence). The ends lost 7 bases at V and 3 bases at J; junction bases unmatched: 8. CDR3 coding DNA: TGTGCCAGTAATAAACCCGGGACAGACTATGGCTACACCTTC. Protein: CASNKPGTDYGYTF.

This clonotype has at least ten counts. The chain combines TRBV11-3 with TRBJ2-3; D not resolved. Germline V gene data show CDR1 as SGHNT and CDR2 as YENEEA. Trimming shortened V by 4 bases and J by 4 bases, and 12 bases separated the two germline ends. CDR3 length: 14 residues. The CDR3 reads CASSSRTEADTQYF. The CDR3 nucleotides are TGTGCCAGCAGCTCACGGACCGAGGCAGATACGCAGTATTTT. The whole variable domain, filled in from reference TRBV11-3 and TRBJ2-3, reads EAGVVQSPRYKIIEKKQPVAFWCNPISGHNTLYWYLQNLGQGPELLIRYENEEAVDDSQLPKDRFSAERLKGVDSTLKIQPAELGDSAVYLCASSSRTEADTQYFGPGTRLTVL.